This section outlines one T cell receptor beta chain sequence together with its context. Other DNA sequences within the sample encode an identical CDR3. This sample stems from a study of CD8+ T cells in alopecia areata. TCR sequencing used cDNA made by reverse transcription of extracted RNA. Profiling relied on immunoSEQ multiplex PCR, and the TCRdb table lists in-frame clones only, not all of them. The sample consists of approximately 200,000 clones, 58% of them appearing once. Treatment meaning: oral pan-JAK inhibitor, 5-10 mg twice daily. The length of the CDR3 is 11 residues. V lost 5 bases to trimming and J lost 0 bases, with 3 bases between them. Germline CDR1 and CDR2: GTSNPN and SVGIG (reference sequence).

The chain uses TRBV30 and TRBJ2-3; the D is unclear. The clonotype originates from a human donor with alopecia areata. This material consisted of CD4+ T cells sorted from blood, taken at week 24, from a patient treated with tofacitinib. CDR3 coding DNA: TGTGCCTGGGGAAGCACAGATACGCAGTATTTT. This gives the protein CAWGSTDTQYF.